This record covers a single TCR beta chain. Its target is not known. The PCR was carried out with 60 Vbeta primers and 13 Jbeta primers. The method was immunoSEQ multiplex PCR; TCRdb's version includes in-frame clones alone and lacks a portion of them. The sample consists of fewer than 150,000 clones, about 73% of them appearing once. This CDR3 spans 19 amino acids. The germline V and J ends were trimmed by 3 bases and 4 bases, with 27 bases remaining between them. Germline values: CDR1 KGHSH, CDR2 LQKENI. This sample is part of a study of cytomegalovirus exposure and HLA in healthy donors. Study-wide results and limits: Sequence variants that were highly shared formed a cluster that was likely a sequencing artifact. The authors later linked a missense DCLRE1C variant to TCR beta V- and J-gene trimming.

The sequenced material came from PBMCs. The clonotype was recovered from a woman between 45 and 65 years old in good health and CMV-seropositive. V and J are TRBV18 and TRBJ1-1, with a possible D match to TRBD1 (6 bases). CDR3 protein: CASSPAGRPRGGLSTEAFF. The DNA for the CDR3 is TGTGCCAGCTCACCTGCCGGCCGACCGCGGGGGGGGCTCAGCACTGAAGCTTTCTTT.